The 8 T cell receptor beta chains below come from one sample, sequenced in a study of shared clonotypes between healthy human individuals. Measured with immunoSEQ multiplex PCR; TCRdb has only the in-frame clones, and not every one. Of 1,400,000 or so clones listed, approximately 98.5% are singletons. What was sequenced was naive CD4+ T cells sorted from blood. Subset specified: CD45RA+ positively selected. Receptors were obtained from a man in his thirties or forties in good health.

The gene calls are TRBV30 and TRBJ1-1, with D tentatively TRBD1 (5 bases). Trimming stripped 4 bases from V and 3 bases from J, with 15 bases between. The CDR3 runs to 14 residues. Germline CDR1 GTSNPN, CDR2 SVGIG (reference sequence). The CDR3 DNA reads TGTGCCTGGATTTACACCGGGACCTACACTGAAGCTTTCTTT. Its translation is CAWIYTGTYTEAFF.

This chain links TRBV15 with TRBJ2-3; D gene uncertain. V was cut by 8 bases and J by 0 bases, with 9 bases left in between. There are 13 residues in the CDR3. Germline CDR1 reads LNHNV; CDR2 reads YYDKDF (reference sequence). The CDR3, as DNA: TGTGCCACCCGCGCGGAAAGCACAGATACGCAGTATTTT. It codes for CATRAESTDTQYF. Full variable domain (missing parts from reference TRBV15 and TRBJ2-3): DAMVIQNPRYQVTQFGKPVTLSCSQTLNHNVMYWYQQKSSQAPKLLFHYYDKDFNNEADTPDNFQSRRPNTSFCFLDIRSPGLGDTAMYLCATRAESTDTQYFGPGTRLTVL.

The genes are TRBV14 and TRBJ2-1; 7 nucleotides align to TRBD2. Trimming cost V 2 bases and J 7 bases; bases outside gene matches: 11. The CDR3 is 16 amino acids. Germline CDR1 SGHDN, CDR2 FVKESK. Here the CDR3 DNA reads TGTGCCAGCAGCCAATCCGTCACGTGGGGAGGGAATGAGCAGTTCTTC. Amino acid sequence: CASSQSVTWGGNEQFF.

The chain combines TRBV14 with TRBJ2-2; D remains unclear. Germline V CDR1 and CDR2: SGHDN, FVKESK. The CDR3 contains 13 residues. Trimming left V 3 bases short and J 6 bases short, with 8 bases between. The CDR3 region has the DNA TGTGCCAGCAGCCACCCTCTAGCCGGGGAGCTGTTTTTT. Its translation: CASSHPLAGELFF.

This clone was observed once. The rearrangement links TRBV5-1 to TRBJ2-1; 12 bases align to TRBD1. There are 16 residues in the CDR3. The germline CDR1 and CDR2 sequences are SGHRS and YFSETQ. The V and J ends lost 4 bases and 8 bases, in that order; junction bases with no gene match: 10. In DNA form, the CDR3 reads TGCGCCAGCAGCGGAGGGACAGGGGGCGCCGGTTATGAGCAGTTCTTC. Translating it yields CASSGGTGGAGYEQFF.

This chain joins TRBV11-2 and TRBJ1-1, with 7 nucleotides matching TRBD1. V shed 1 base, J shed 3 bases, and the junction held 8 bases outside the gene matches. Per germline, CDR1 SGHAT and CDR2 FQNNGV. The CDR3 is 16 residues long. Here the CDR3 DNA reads TGTGCCAGCAGCTTAGTCGACAGGGTTTTGGACACTGAAGCTTTCTTT. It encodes CASSLVDRVLDTEAFF.

CDR3 in DNA: TGCAGTGGTACAGGGACCTACGAGCAGTACTTC. Amino acid sequence: CSGTGTYEQYF. This chain connects TRBV20-1 to TRBJ2-7; possibly TRBD1 for D (6 bases). Germline CDR1 is DFQATT and CDR2 is SNEGSKA (reference sequence). The V end lost 7 bases, the J end lost 2 bases, and 9 bases lay between the germline ends. The CDR3 consists of 11 residues.

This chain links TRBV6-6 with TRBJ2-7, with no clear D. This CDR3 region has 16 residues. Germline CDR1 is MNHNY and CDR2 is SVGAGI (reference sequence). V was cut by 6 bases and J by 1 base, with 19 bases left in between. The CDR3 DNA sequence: TGTGCCAGCAGACATCGATTAGCCGCTGGTTCCTACGAGCAGTACTTC. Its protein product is CASRHRLAAGSYEQYF.